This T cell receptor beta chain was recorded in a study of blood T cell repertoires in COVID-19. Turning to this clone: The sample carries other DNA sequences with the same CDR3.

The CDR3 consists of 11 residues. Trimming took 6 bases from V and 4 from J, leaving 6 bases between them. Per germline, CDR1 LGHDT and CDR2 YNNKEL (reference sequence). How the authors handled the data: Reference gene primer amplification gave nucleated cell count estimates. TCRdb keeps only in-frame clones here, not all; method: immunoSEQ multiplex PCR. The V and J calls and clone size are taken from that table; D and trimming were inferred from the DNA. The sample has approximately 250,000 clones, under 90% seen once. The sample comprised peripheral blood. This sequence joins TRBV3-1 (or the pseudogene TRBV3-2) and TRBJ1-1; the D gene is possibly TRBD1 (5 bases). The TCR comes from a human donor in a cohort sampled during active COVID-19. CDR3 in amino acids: CASRGGTEAFF. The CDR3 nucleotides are TGTGCCAGCAGGGGGGGCACTGAAGCTTTCTTT.